This T cell receptor (beta chain) was retrieved from a study of shared clonotypes between healthy human individuals. Whole-study results and caveats: Relative to memory subsets, naive subsets generally showed larger estimated richness.

The protocol was immunoSEQ multiplex PCR, while the TCRdb copy is restricted to in-frame clones and leaves out a portion. The table has almost 750,000 clones, 72% seen once. There were no recent acute infections or vaccinations among the donors, who were healthy HIV-negative adults. The J segment lost 4 bases and the V segment lost 3 bases, leaving 7 bases of the junction unmatched. Germline V gene lookup returns CDR1 WSHSY and CDR2 SAAADI. This CDR3 has 15 residues. In regard to this clone: Antigen: not known.

The sample was memory CD4+ T cells sorted from blood. Subset given: CD45RA-negative fraction. J is TRBJ2-7 and V is TRBV10-2; 9 bases align to TRBD1. The receptor's source is a woman in her thirties in good health. Here the CDR3 reads CASSESGQGVYEQYF. The CDR3 coding sequence is TGCGCCAGCAGTGAATCGGGACAGGGTGTGTACGAGCAGTACTTC.